The 3 T cell receptor beta chains reported below all come from one sample, sequenced in a study of tumor-infiltrating lymphocytes in primary liver carcinoma. Extraction also yielded germline DNA, while blood RNA was obtained from unsorted whole blood. Reverse transcription of about 500 ng total RNA with a constant-region primer produced TCR beta cDNA. It was through three nested multiplex PCR rounds of slightly modified ARM-PCR that TCR beta libraries arose. Running 9 to 10 cycles apiece, the first two PCR rounds relied on TRBV1-TRBV30 forward primers together with a C-beta reverse primer. TCRdb fed the multiplex PCR reads into MiXCR, producing one record per CDR3 protein. This sample has about 200,000 distinct CDR3 sequences, with less than 70% found just once. The sequenced sample consisted of peripheral blood. The origin of the receptors is a woman aged 55-69 years with primary liver carcinoma and hepatitis B virus infection.

The rearrangement links TRBV7-8 to TRBJ2-7, with 9 bases identical to TRBD2. The germline V gene has CDR1 SGHVS and CDR2 FQNEAQ. The length of the CDR3 is 16 residues. The junction had 8 bases not matched to a gene; V was cut back by 0 bases and J by 5 bases. CDR3 sequence reads: CASSLARGLAGHEQYF. The CDR3 DNA reads TGTGCCAGCAGCTTAGCGCGGGGACTAGCTGGCCACGAGCAGTACTTC.

Comments on this clonotype: Since a much larger clone is just one base distant, this may be a read error. This chain links TRBV4-1 with TRBJ1-5; the match to TRBD1 covers 7 bases. Germline-derived CDR1 and CDR2 are MGHRA and YSYEKL. The CDR3 has 17 amino acids. The V and J ends lost 4 bases and 0 bases, in that order; junction bases with no gene match: 9. The CDR3 reads CASSPSKGAYSNQPQHF. In DNA form, the CDR3 reads TGCGCCAGCAGCCCCTCGAAGGGGGCTTATAGCAATCAGCCCCAGCATTTT.

In this sample, this clonotype turned up many times. The gene calls are TRBV6-1 and TRBJ2-7; D not certain. Germline CDR1 is MNHNS and CDR2 is SASEGT. The CDR3 length is 11 residues. Trimming pared 1 base from V and 6 bases from J, leaving 4 bases between. CDR3 region: CASSEGGEQYF. CDR3 bases: TGTGCCAGCAGTGAAGGTGGCGAGCAGTACTTC.